These 3 T cell receptor beta chains were all obtained from the same sample, sequenced in a study of blood T cell repertoires in COVID-19. This table comes from immunoSEQ multiplex PCR, and its TCRdb copy is limited to in-frame clones, with some not included. The table shows about 370,000 clones, with more than 85% occurring only once. Sequenced input: PBMCs or T cells enriched from blood (not recorded which). The source of these receptors is a woman in her thirties or forties who had been exposed to COVID-19.

The rearrangement joins TRBV5-1 to TRBJ1-4; 10 bases align to TRBD1. Germline CDR1 reads SGHRS; CDR2 reads YFSETQ. J was trimmed by 8 bases and V by 4 bases; bases with no gene match: 2. This CDR3 has 13 residues. The CDR3 DNA follows: TGCGCCAGCAGCAGACAGGGGGCGGAAAAACTGTTTTTT. This gives the protein CASSRQGAEKLFF.

The chain employs TRBV19 and TRBJ2-5, with D hard to call. Deletions cut 2 bases from V and 2 bases from J, with 6 bases between. The CDR3 contains 13 residues. Germline V gene data show CDR1 as LNHDA and CDR2 as SQIVND (reference sequence). This chain's CDR3 is CASSISRQETQYF. In DNA, the CDR3 is TGTGCCAGTAGTATAAGCAGGCAAGAGACCCAGTACTTC.

The chain employs TRBV5-4 and TRBJ1-6; 7 bases map to TRBD1. The germline gives CDR1 SGHNT, CDR2 YYREEE (reference sequence). V lost 3 bases, J lost 8 bases, and 2 bases stayed unmatched. The CDR3 covers 13 residues. CDR3 in amino acids: CASSSTGDSPLHF. The CDR3 region has the DNA TGTGCCAGCAGCTCAACAGGGGATTCACCCCTCCACTTT.